This TCR beta chain stems from a study of neurological immune-mediated disorders. In this sample, this clonotype turned up many times. Using its own MiXCR run on the 5' RACE reads, TCRdb lists one record per CDR3 protein. This sample has 45,000 to 65,000 distinct CDR3 sequences, with about 4% found just once. The CDR3 totals 13 residues. Trimming at V came to 9 bases and at J to 0 bases, leaving 2 bases not matched to a gene. Germline V gene data show CDR1 as LNHNV and CDR2 as YYDKDF (reference sequence). The material sequenced was PBMCs. The sequence was obtained from a man aged 50 to 60 with multiple sclerosis. J is TRBJ1-3 and V is TRBV15; 7 nucleotides agree with TRBD1. The CDR3: CATRDSSGNTIYF. Here the CDR3 DNA reads TGTGCCACTCGGGACAGCTCTGGAAACACCATATATTTT.